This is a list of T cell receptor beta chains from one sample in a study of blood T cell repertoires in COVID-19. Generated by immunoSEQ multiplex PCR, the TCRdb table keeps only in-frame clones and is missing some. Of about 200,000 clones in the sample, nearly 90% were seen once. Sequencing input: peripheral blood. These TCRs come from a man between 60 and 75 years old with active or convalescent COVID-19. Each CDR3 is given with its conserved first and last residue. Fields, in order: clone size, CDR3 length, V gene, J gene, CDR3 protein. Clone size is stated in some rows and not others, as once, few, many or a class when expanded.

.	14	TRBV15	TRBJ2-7	CATSRGTIPYEQYF
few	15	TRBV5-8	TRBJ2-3	CASSPPGQMTDTQYF
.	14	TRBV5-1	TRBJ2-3	CASSSVGGTDTQYF
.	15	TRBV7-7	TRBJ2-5	CASSRGSGVDETQYF
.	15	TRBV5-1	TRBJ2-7	CASSLGQVALYEQYF
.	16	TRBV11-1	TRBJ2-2	CASSHGGSGNTGELFF
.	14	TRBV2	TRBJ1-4	CASSVGGAGEKLFF
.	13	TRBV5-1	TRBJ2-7	CASSSGQGMGKYF
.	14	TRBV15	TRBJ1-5	CATSRDRGNQPQHF
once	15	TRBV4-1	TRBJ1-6	CASSLQASATTPLHF
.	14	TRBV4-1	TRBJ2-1	CASSPRGGRNEQFF
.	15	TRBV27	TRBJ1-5	CASSLLSGLNQPQHF
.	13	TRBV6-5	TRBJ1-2	CASSQGINYGYTF
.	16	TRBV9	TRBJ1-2	CASSVEGQGATYGYTF
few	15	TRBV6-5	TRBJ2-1	CASRITSGVGNEQFF
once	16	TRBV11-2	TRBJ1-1	CASSSYRQDLNTEAFF
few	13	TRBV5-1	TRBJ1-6	CASRTAYNSPLHF
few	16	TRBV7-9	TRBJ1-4	CASSLRTGGTNEKLFF
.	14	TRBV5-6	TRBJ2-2	CASGPSGGGGELFF
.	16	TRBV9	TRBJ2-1	CASSSLSGGGYNEQFF
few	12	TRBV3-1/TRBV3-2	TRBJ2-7	CASSHRSYEQYF
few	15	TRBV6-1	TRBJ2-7	CASSEVGLAGRVQYF
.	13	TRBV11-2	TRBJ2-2	CASSSLLTGELFF
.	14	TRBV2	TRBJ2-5	CASTAQGLGETQYF
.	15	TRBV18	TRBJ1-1	CASSPPGGAGAEAFF
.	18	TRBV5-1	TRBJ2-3	CASSLVPTGLGWTDTQYF
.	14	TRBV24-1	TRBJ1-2	CATSDNRINYGYTF
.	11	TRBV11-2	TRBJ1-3	CASSLASTIYF
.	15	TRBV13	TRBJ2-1	CASSSRTSGGWEQFF
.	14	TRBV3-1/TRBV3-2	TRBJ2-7	CASSQADTAYEQYF
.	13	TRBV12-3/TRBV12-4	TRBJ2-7	CASSNTGGYEQYF
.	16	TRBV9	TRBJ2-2	CASSVESGGVTGELFF
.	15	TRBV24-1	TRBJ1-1	CATSDSRFGDTEAFF
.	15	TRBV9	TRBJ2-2	CASSPTGFGTGELFF
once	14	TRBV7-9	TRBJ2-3	CASSSARVTDTQYF
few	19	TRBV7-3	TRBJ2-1	CASSSGLAGGTGSRNEQFF
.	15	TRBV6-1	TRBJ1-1	CASSDWAGGRGEAFF